The T cell receptor beta chain under discussion was sequenced for a study of T cell responses to AZD1222 COVID-19 vaccine. Germline V CDR1 and CDR2: MRHNA, SNTAGT. The J segment lost 4 bases and the V segment lost 4 bases, leaving 10 bases of the junction unmatched. The CDR3 contains 16 residues. Assay used: immunoSEQ multiplex PCR; TCRdb lists only in-frame clones, some missing. This repertoire shows roughly 100,000 clones, around 87% found once; its top ten account for 10%. Here the sequenced sample was peripheral blood, taken 28 days after the second AZD1222 dose. This chain uses TRBV6-4 with TRBJ2-7; 10 positions agree with TRBD1. This receptor was identified in an adult who received the AZD1222 COVID-19 vaccine. The CDR3 is CASSALPGQGHYEQYF. The DNA for the CDR3 is TGTGCCAGCAGTGCATTACCGGGACAGGGGCATTACGAGCAGTACTTC.